What follows are 5 T cell receptor beta chains derived from one specimen sequenced in a study of beta chain features in type 1 diabetes. Sequencing targeted expressed TCRB transcripts, as all isolated RNA had been reverse transcribed. Clones were sequenced by immunoSEQ multiplex PCR, and TCRdb holds only the in-frame ones, with some missing. The profile shows 430,000 or so clones, 9.5% to 12% of them singletons. Source material: naive CD4+ T cells from blood. All receptors come from a woman between 18 and 29 years old in good health.

This clone was counted a few times. CDR3 coding DNA: TGTGCCAGCAGACGGGGACAGGGGATTAATTCACCCCTCCACTTT. This sequence encodes CASRRGQGINSPLHF. The gene calls are TRBV2 and TRBJ1-6, with 10 bases fitting TRBD1. The CDR3 loop spans 15 amino acids. Per the germline V gene, CDR1 is SNHLY and CDR2 is FYNNEI. V trimming: 6 bases; J trimming: 6 bases; junction bases outside the gene matches: 5.

This clone has more than one count but fewer than ten. V and J are TRBV27 and TRBJ1-2, with D possibly being TRBD1 (5 bases). This CDR3 comprises 14 residues. V was pared by 2 bases and J by 4 bases, with 11 bases between. Germline V gene data show CDR1 as MNHEY and CDR2 as SMNVEV (reference sequence). CDR3 coding DNA: TGTGCCAGCAGTTTACAACAGGCTGGCTATGGCTACACCTTC. As protein: CASSLQQAGYGYTF.

This clone was detected a few times. The chain joins TRBV28 to TRBJ2-6; D perhaps matches TRBD1 (6 bases). Germline V gene lookup returns CDR1 MDHEN and CDR2 SYDVKM. V was pared by 5 bases and J by 4 bases, with 9 bases between. The CDR3 covers 14 residues. Here the CDR3 DNA reads TGTGCCAGCAGTCAGGGGTCCGGGGCCAACGTCCTGACTTTC. Amino acid sequence: CASSQGSGANVLTF.

This clone was recorded a few times. The chain combines TRBV9 with TRBJ2-7; possibly TRBD2 for D (5 bases). The CDR3 contains 14 residues. Looked up from germline, CDR1 is SGDLS and CDR2 is YYNGEE. Trimming stripped 1 base from V and 4 bases from J, with 12 bases between. The DNA for the CDR3 is TGTGCCAGCAGCGTAACCAGTGAGGGTTACGAGCAGTACTTC. It is translated as CASSVTSEGYEQYF.

V and J are TRBV7-9 and TRBJ2-4; D may match TRBD1 or TRBD2 (5 bases each). Trimming left V 1 base short and J 3 bases short, with 22 bases between. This CDR3 is 19 amino acids long. Germline V gene data show CDR1 as SEHNR and CDR2 as FQNEAQ (reference sequence). The CDR3 here is CASSLGVGDPSRGKNIQYF. CDR3 in DNA: TGTGCCAGCAGCTTAGGCGTCGGGGACCCAAGCCGGGGCAAAAACATTCAGTACTTC.